These T cell receptor beta chains were read from a single sample in a study of T cells in narcolepsy. The data were produced by immunoSEQ multiplex PCR, yet TCRdb's version contains in-frame clones alone and is incomplete. The sample consists of 20,000 to 30,000 clones, approximately 62% of them appearing once. Input material: memory (CD45RA-) CD4+ T cells from blood. The receptors were sampled from a human donor in good health. Both conserved end residues are part of each CDR3. Each record gives: V gene, J gene, D gene, clone size, CDR3 protein, CDR3 DNA. The D gene is left open where the match is weak. Only part of the rows carry a size: once, few, many, or a class if the clone is expanded.

TRBV18,TRBJ1-3,NA,NA,CASSAPGNGNTIYF,TGTGCCAGCTCAGCCCCAGGGAATGGAAACACCATATATTTT
TRBV10-3,TRBJ2-5,TRBD2,NA,CASRAPPASGGKETQYF,TGTGCCAGCAGAGCCCCCCCGGCTAGCGGGGGCAAAGAGACCCAGTACTTC
TRBV7-2,TRBJ1-6,NA,NA,CASSSPQRNSPLHF,TGTGCCAGCAGCTCTCCCCAGAGGAATTCACCCCTCCACTTT
TRBV6-1,TRBJ2-2,NA,NA,CASTQLKSGTGELFF,TGTGCCAGCACGCAGCTCAAGTCTGGGACCGGGGAGCTGTTTTTT
TRBV6-5,TRBJ2-4,NA,NA,CASSYLRGAKNIQYF,TGTGCCAGCAGTTACTTGAGAGGAGCCAAAAACATTCAGTACTTC
TRBV5-1,TRBJ1-2,NA,NA,CASSLEGQGPGYTF,TGCGCCAGCAGCTTGGAAGGGCAGGGGCCTGGCTACACCTTC
TRBV11-1,TRBJ2-2,NA,NA,CASSPRTWVTGELFF,TGTGCCAGCAGCCCTCGAACGTGGGTTACCGGGGAGCTGTTTTTT
TRBV9,TRBJ2-3,NA,NA,CASSVDGDRTDTQYF,TGTGCCAGCAGCGTTGACGGGGATCGCACAGATACGCAGTATTTT
TRBV2,TRBJ1-1,NA,NA,CASTLRHEAFF,TGTGCCAGCACTCTTAGGCATGAAGCTTTCTTT
TRBV5-1,TRBJ2-7,TRBD1,NA,CASSLGVGTGSYEQYF,TGCGCCAGCAGCTTGGGGGTGGGGACAGGCTCCTACGAGCAGTACTTC
TRBV11-3,TRBJ2-2,TRBD1,few,CASSIQGTGELFF,TGTGCCAGCAGCATACAGGGGACCGGGGAGCTGTTTTTT
TRBV6-1,TRBJ1-4,NA,few,CASSLGALGEKLFF,TGTGCCAGCAGCCTTGGGGCCTTAGGTGAAAAACTGTTTTTT
TRBV6-6,TRBJ1-2,NA,NA,CASSYDRLYGYTF,TGTGCCAGCAGTTACGATCGTCTCTATGGCTACACCTTC
TRBV5-6,TRBJ2-7,TRBD1,NA,CASNPGQWTYEQYF,TGTGCCAGCAACCCGGGACAGTGGACCTACGAGCAGTACTTC
TRBV30,TRBJ1-3,NA,few,CAWSSTRNTIYF,TGTGCCTGGAGTTCCACAAGAAACACCATATATTTT
TRBV5-6,TRBJ2-7,TRBD2,NA,CASSLEGGVLGEQYF,TGTGCCAGCAGCTTGGAGGGAGGGGTCTTGGGAGAGCAGTACTTC
TRBV2,TRBJ2-7,TRBD1,NA,CASSSRDRSYEQYF,TGTGCCAGCAGTTCCCGGGACAGGTCCTACGAGCAGTACTTC
TRBV6-1,TRBJ1-6,TRBD1,few,CASSEKSGTGFSLRSYNSPLHF,TGTGCCAGCAGTGAAAAGAGCGGGACAGGGTTTTCTTTACGCTCCTATAATTCACCCCTCCACTTT
TRBV28,TRBJ1-4,NA,few,CASSFVSWKTNEKLFF,TGTGCCAGCAGTTTTGTCTCCTGGAAAACTAATGAAAAACTGTTTTTT
TRBV7-2,TRBJ1-6,NA,NA,CASSLGGRVDSPLHF,TGTGCCAGCAGCTTAGGGGGCAGGGTTGATTCACCCCTCCACTTT
TRBV9,TRBJ2-2,TRBD1,few,CASSVVGTGNAGELFF,TGTGCCAGCAGCGTAGTGGGGACAGGGAATGCCGGGGAGCTGTTTTTT
TRBV6-5,TRBJ2-3,NA,NA,CASSYIGLGSGDTQYF,TGTGCCAGCAGTTACATTGGGTTAGGGTCTGGAGATACGCAGTATTTT